This T cell receptor (beta chain) was documented in a study of T cell changes during pregnancy in multiple sclerosis. There are 15 residues in the CDR3. The germline V and J ends were trimmed by 4 bases and 2 bases, with 16 bases remaining between them. The germline V gene encodes CDR1 SGHDT and CDR2 YYEEEE. Profiled with immunoSEQ multiplex PCR; TCRdb holds only in-frame clones, not every one. This sample yields about 89,000 clones, of which around 94% are seen a single time; roughly 0.81% belongs to the top ten. The source material was peripheral blood, sampled in the third trimester of pregnancy. V usage is TRBV5-6 and J usage is TRBJ2-7, with a tentative D call TRBD2 (7 bases). This clonotype was sampled from a female donor with multiple sclerosis, enrolled in a pregnancy study. In DNA form, the CDR3 reads TGTGCCAGCAGCACAGGGTGGGGGGGAGCCTACGAGCAGTACTTC. This codes for CASSTGWGGAYEQYF.